Listed below are T cell receptor beta chains from one sample, sequenced in a study of cytomegalovirus exposure and HLA in healthy donors. Profiling relied on immunoSEQ multiplex PCR, and the TCRdb table lists in-frame clones only, not all of them. The data contain hundreds of thousands of clones, 85% of them singletons. The sequenced sample was PBMCs. These receptors were taken from a girl aged 2-10 years in good health and CMV-seronegative. The CDR3 runs from the conserved cysteine through the conserved F or W. Each record gives: V gene, J gene, clone size, CDR3 protein. Clone size is not always given. Where it is, it says once, few, many or a class for expanded clones.

TRBV5-1	TRBJ2-1	-	CASSLAGQGGDEQFF
TRBV18	TRBJ2-1	-	CASSPIPSGGFWNEQFF
TRBV7-6	TRBJ2-3	-	CASSFSGGAESDTQYF
TRBV15	TRBJ2-3	-	CATSKVGSSGRKRADTQYF
TRBV30	TRBJ1-5	-	CAWKSGGGQPQHF
TRBV10-1	TRBJ1-1	-	CASSWGQVTEAFF
TRBV11-3	TRBJ2-2	-	CASKGEANTGELFF
TRBV5-6	TRBJ2-1	few	CASSFPGTSGYNEQFF
TRBV5-1	TRBJ1-4	-	CASSRSLTGGHEKLFF
TRBV4-1	-	-	CASSQVPGQRSYEQYF